A selection of T cell receptor beta chains follows, all from one sample in a study of technical replicates of blood from four donors. Sequenced by immunoSEQ multiplex PCR; TCRdb stores in-frame clones only, minus some. The data hold some 84,000 clones, with 90% to 95% observed a single time. Sequenced: T cells isolated from PBMCs. These receptors were taken from a human donor in good health. Each CDR3 is given with its conserved first and last residue. D genes are given only for firm matches.

TGTGCCAGCAGTCATAATGAAAAACTGTTTTTT,CASSHNEKLFF,.,TRBV6-5,TRBJ1-4
TGCAGCGTTGAAACGAGATACGAGCAGTACTTC,CSVETRYEQYF,.,TRBV29-1,TRBJ2-7
TGTGCCAGCAGCGTAGGGACTAGCGCGACCTACGAGCAGTACTTC,CASSVGTSATYEQYF,TRBD2,TRBV9,TRBJ2-7
TGTGCCAGCAGTGGTGAAGACCAGGCGACTGAAGCTTTCTTT,CASSGEDQATEAFF,.,TRBV6-6,TRBJ1-1
TGTGCCTGGAGTGCAGACAGGGACACTGAAGCTTTCTTT,CAWSADRDTEAFF,TRBD1,TRBV30,TRBJ1-1
TGTGCCAGCAGTTCAGTGAACACTGAAGCTTTCTTT,CASSSVNTEAFF,.,TRBV27,TRBJ1-1
TGTGCCAGCAGCCGGGACAGGGGAATAGCCGGGGAGCTGTTTTTT,CASSRDRGIAGELFF,TRBD1,TRBV28,TRBJ2-2
TGCGCCAGCAGCCAGAGAGCGGGAGGGAACACCGGGGAGCTGTTTTTT,CASSQRAGGNTGELFF,TRBD2,TRBV4-3,TRBJ2-2
TGTGCCAGTAGTCCTGCGTTGGGCAGGAATGAAAAACTGTTTTTT,CASSPALGRNEKLFF,.,TRBV19,TRBJ1-4
TGTGCCAGCAGTAGGACAGTTAACACTGAAGCTTTCTTT,CASSRTVNTEAFF,.,TRBV2,TRBJ1-1
TGCGCCAGCAGCCAAGGGACTAGCTCTTATGAGCAGTTCTTC,CASSQGTSSYEQFF,TRBD2,TRBV4-1,TRBJ2-1
TGTGCCAGCAGTTTGGGACAGGGTAGTCAGCCCCAGCATTTT,CASSLGQGSQPQHF,TRBD1,TRBV27,TRBJ1-5